Below are 6 T cell receptor beta chains sequenced from a single sample in a study of breast tumors, draining lymph nodes, adjacent tissues. Samples came from axillary lymph nodes draining the breast cancer. Via MiXCR, TCRdb re-called the multiplex PCR reads, giving one row per CDR3 protein. The sample has under 300,000 distinct CDR3 sequences, under 40% seen once. The sequenced material came from axillary lymph node tissue. The receptor source for this set is a female donor with breast cancer. Some clones in this sample may be carry-over from other donors' samples.

This clonotype occurred many times. The chain employs TRBV9 and TRBJ2-1; the D gene is possibly TRBD2 (7 bases). CDR1 is SGDLS and CDR2 is YYNGEE in the germline V gene. The CDR3 sequence is 15 residues long. With 0 bases removed from V and 5 bases from J, the gap between germline ends came to 12 bases. The CDR3: CASSVVGGPHNEQFF. The DNA for the CDR3 is TGTGCCAGCAGCGTAGTGGGGGGGCCACACAATGAGCAGTTCTTC.

V usage is TRBV5-1 and J usage is TRBJ1-4; 9 nucleotides match TRBD1. CDR1 is SGHRS and CDR2 is YFSETQ in the germline V gene. Trimming cost V 2 bases and J 5 bases; bases outside gene matches: 16. The CDR3 has 19 amino acids. The CDR3 spells CASSFPRVRDRVGNEKLFF. The CDR3 nucleotides read TGCGCCAGCAGCTTTCCCCGGGTCCGGGACAGGGTCGGAAATGAAAAACTGTTTTTT. The complete variable domain, with remaining parts taken from reference TRBV5-1 and TRBJ1-4, reads KAGVTQTPRYLIKTRGQQVTLSCSPISGHRSVSWYQQTPGQGLQFLFEYFSETQRNKGNFPGRFSGRQFSNSRSEMNVSTLELGDSALYLCASSFPRVRDRVGNEKLFFGSGTQLSVL.

This clonotype has a count of ten or more. Here the CDR3 omits its conserved ending phenylalanine or tryptophan, so a read error is the likely source. The chain employs TRBV9 and TRBJ2-5; tentatively, D is TRBD1 (5 bases). V was trimmed by 0 bases and J by 5 bases, leaving 8 bases between them. CDR3 size: 13 residues. Looked up from germline, CDR1 is SGDLS and CDR2 is YYNGEE. CDR3 DNA: TGTGCCAGCAGCGTAGCAGGGCAGGAGACCCAGTACTCC. Its protein product is CASSVAGQETQYS.

On this clonotype itself: One base away lies a much larger clone, so this may be a sequencing read error. In DNA, the CDR3 is TGCAGCGTTGTGGGCAGCCCCTACGAGCAGTGCTTC. Translation gives CSVVGSPYEQCF. The V call is TRBV29-1, the J call TRBJ2-7; D gene unclear. The CDR3 is 12 amino acids. Germline V lookup: CDR1 SQVTM, CDR2 ANQGSEA.

A remark on this clonotype: A much larger clone differs by one base, so this may be a read error. The chain links TRBV6-1 to TRBJ2-3; 13 nucleotides agree with TRBD2. The junction had 13 bases not matched to a gene; V was cut back by 5 bases and J by 14 bases. CDR1 MNHNS and CDR2 SASEGT come from the germline V gene. The CDR3 covers 15 residues. CDR3 bases: TGTGCCAGCAGTCCCACCGGGACTAGCGGGGTGTTGACGTATTTT. This sequence encodes CASSPTGTSGVLTYF.

This clonotype showed up many times. The chain recombines TRBV11-2 with TRBJ2-2, with 8 bases identical to TRBD1. The germline V gene encodes CDR1 SGHAT and CDR2 FQNNGV. The CDR3 loop spans 16 amino acids. V lost 4 bases to trimming and J lost 4 bases; unmatched junction nucleotides: 8. Written as DNA, the CDR3 is TGTGCCAGCAGCTACGACAGGGGAGTAGTCACCGGGGAGCTGTTTTTT. Amino acid sequence: CASSYDRGVVTGELFF.